This TCR beta chain was observed in a study of blood T cell repertoires in COVID-19 (dated by TCRdb to 2018 to 2021). With respect to the entire study: Collaborator samples came from the United States, Italy and Spain and covered acute and convalescent phases of COVID-19. Samples were obtained from the ongoing ImmuneRACE study (first 160 participants) and from over 1,000 subjects provided by 6 global collaborators. The material from the prospective study consisted of cDNA or gDNA derived from T cells, B-cell-depleted T cells, or PBMCs. HLA class I and class II types, where available, came from metadata supplied by the sample provider rather than from assay-based typing. The repertoires were released in a freely available public database meant as a resource for research on the immune response to SARS-CoV-2. Sample metadata almost always included a de-identified subject ID, COVID-19 status, age in years and sex. Deeply sampled blood TCRbeta repertoires from subjects exposed to, actively infected with, or recovered from COVID-19 were included in the dataset. Study-wide conclusions, independent of this receptor: How much clinical and demographic metadata was included differed by source and by participant, and the metadata was provided uncurated.

Points on this clone: Its recognized antigen is unknown. One base away there is no much larger clone; base qualities are not given.

The immunoSEQ Assay, a bias-controlled multiplex PCR, was used to amplify TCRbeta CDR3 regions from genomic DNA. In the source study's methods: Nucleated cell counts per sample were estimated from amplification of reference gene primers within the assay. Sequence reads were collapsed and filtered to measure the absolute abundance of every unique TCRbeta CDR3 rearrangement. Productive Simpson clonality was computed per sample as the square root of Simpson's diversity index over productive rearrangements. The immuneACCESS repertoire file appears here via TCRdb, limited to in-frame rearrangements. These files lack a portion of the clones; in checked studies, under half of the deficit traces to unresolved V genes, and the cause of the others is not known. V and J calls and clone size are copied from that table; D and trimming were computed from the DNA. In this sample the table shows about 250,000 clones, 80% to 90% of which occur a single time. Jointly, the top ten make up around 10% of the sample.

Between the V and J ends, shortened by 0 bases and 4 bases respectively, the junction contains 13 bases. The germline V gene (reference sequence) provides CDR1 SGHNT and CDR2 YYREEE. From its cysteine to its phenylalanine, the CDR3 spans 15 amino acids. Of all the DNA, just the CDR3 is kept, 45 bases in frame from base 1. Participants in the prospective study were aged roughly 18 to 100 years, lived in under 30 United States geographic areas, and enrolled through a virtual design. Cohort assignment in the prospective study relied on participant-reported clinical history from a screening survey and a study questionnaire. Recovered participants in ImmuneRACE Cohort 3 were defined by two consecutive negative NP/OP PCR tests, clearance by a healthcare professional, or resolution of symptoms. In the prospective study, whole blood, serum and a nasopharyngeal or oropharyngeal swab were collected from each participant by mobile phlebotomists. Prospective study participants could optionally give additional blood draws and questionnaires over a roughly 2-month period. Blood samples from the prospective study were shipped frozen or at room temperature prior to DNA extraction.

This clonotype originated in a man aged 35 to 55 who had recovered from COVID-19. In this chain, TRBV5-4 is recombined with TRBJ1-2, and possibly TRBD1, on 5 matching bases. The sample was PBMCs or T cells enriched from blood (not recorded which). The CDR3 region: CASSLVSGQGYGYTF. The nucleotide sequence is TGTGCCAGCAGCTTGGTGTCGGGCCAGGGCTATGGCTACACCTTC.